These 27 T cell receptor beta chains were sequenced from one sample in a study of CD8 T cells in ankylosing spondylitis. Study-wide results and caveats: Seven to nine highly homologous variants formed a TCR beta motif that appeared characteristic of ankylosing spondylitis blood.

The antigens of these receptors remain unknown. TCRdb re-analysed the 5' RACE reads in MiXCR, keeping a single row per CDR3 protein. The profile shows roughly 400,000 distinct CDR3 sequences, around 22% of them singletons. Sequenced sample: blood, either unsorted or a sorted T cell fraction (not recorded which). Every receptor here comes from a male donor with ankylosing spondylitis.

CDR3: CASSLENRLPFTDTQYF. DNA for the CDR3: TGCGCCAGCAGCTTGGAAAACCGGCTCCCATTTACAGATACGCAGTATTTT. V usage is TRBV5-1 and J usage is TRBJ2-3; D remains ambiguous. Per the germline V gene, CDR1 is SGHRS and CDR2 is YFSETQ. The CDR3 spans 17 residues. V lost 0 bases and J 3 bases, leaving 17 bases between the germline ends.

This clonotype was seen a handful of times. The gene calls are TRBV12-3 or TRBV12-4 and TRBJ2-1, with TRBD2 matching over 11 bases. V dropped 7 bases and J dropped 7; count of bases not matched to a gene: 18. The CDR3 runs to 18 residues. The CDR3 region is CASTVNGPSGRLSNEQFF. CDR3 DNA sequence: TGTGCCAGCACCGTAAACGGGCCTAGCGGGAGGTTGAGTAATGAGCAGTTCTTC.

This clonotype was counted between two and nine times. The gene calls are TRBV7-2 and TRBJ1-2; no clear D. Germline assignment: CDR1 SGHTA and CDR2 FQGNSA. CDR3 length equals 15 residues. V dropped 0 bases and J dropped 7 bases, with 15 bases sitting between them. CDR3 amino acids: CASSLADGQVRGYTF. The CDR3 region has the DNA TGTGCCAGCAGCTTAGCCGACGGCCAGGTGCGTGGCTACACCTTC.

The chain recombines TRBV7-2 with TRBJ2-4; the D is unclear. This CDR3 is 16 amino acids long. Germline V gene lookup returns CDR1 SGHTA and CDR2 FQGNSA. Trimming shortened V by 2 bases and J by 1 base, and 12 bases separated the two germline ends. The CDR3 DNA reads as TGTGCCAGCAGCTTAATGCAAGGGCCGGCCAAAAACATTCAGTACTTC. Amino acid sequence: CASSLMQGPAKNIQYF.

This clonotype was seen ten or more times. The chain carries TRBV5-1 and TRBJ2-1, with 9 bases fitting TRBD2. This CDR3 has 16 amino acids. Germline CDR1 and CDR2: SGHRS and YFSETQ. V lost 4 bases to trimming and J lost 4 bases; unmatched junction nucleotides: 9. The CDR3 spells CASSPTPSGAYNEQFF. The DNA for the CDR3 is TGCGCCAGCAGCCCCACTCCTAGCGGGGCGTACAATGAGCAGTTCTTC.

The chain carries TRBV12-3 or TRBV12-4 and TRBJ2-2; tentative D call: TRBD1 (5 bases). The CDR3 contains 15 residues. V gave up 2 bases and J gave up 7 bases, with 14 bases separating them. The CDR3: CASSLLGDFSGELFF. The CDR3 coding sequence is TGTGCCAGCAGTTTATTAGGGGATTTCAGCGGGGAGCTGTTTTTT.

Only a few counts were recorded for this clonotype. V is TRBV24-1 and J is TRBJ2-3; D may be TRBD1 (7 bases). This CDR3 is built from 14 residues. Germline CDR1 and CDR2: KGHDR and SFDVKD. Trimming removed 7 bases at V and 3 bases at J, with 13 bases between. The CDR3 DNA is TGTGCCACCAGCAGACAGGGAGGAACAGATACGCAGTATTTT. Encoded protein: CATSRQGGTDTQYF.

This clonotype appeared many times. J is TRBJ2-7 and V is TRBV15, with D tentatively TRBD2 (5 bases). The CDR3 covers 15 residues. Trimming took off 3 bases at V and 5 bases at J, with 17 bases between the two ends. Germline-derived CDR1 and CDR2 are LNHNV and YYDKDF (reference sequence). The CDR3 DNA reads TGTGCCACCAGCAGCTACGGGTTAGCGACCGACGAGCAGTACTTC. It specifies CATSSYGLATDEQYF. Combining the CDR3 with reference TRBV15 and TRBJ2-7 gives the whole variable domain DAMVIQNPRYQVTQFGKPVTLSCSQTLNHNVMYWYQQKSSQAPKLLFHYYDKDFNNEADTPDNFQSRRPNTSFCFLDIRSPGLGDTAMYLCATSSYGLATDEQYFGPGTRLTVT.

This clonotype was detected ten times or more. V gene TRBV29-1 combines with J gene TRBJ2-5; D is unresolved. The ends were cut back, 3 bases at V and 2 bases at J, with 4 bases in the middle. In germline, CDR1 is SQVTM, CDR2 ANQGSEA. The CDR3 runs 11 residues. CDR3 loop: CSVDEQETQYF. CDR3 coding DNA: TGCAGCGTTGATGAGCAAGAGACCCAGTACTTC.

V gene TRBV19 combines with J gene TRBJ1-5; perhaps TRBD1 as D (6 bases). CDR3 size: 15 residues. CDR1 and CDR2 (germline): LNHDA, SQIVND (reference sequence). V lost 3 bases, J lost 2 bases, and 11 bases lay in between. The CDR3 coding sequence is TGTGCCAGTAGTATGGCAGGGGCCGGCAATCAGCCCCAGCATTTT. It yields the protein CASSMAGAGNQPQHF.

This clonotype has more than one count but fewer than ten. V is TRBV29-1 and J is TRBJ2-5; no clear D. V lost 2 bases and J lost 5, with 6 bases in between. This CDR3 has 11 residues. Germline V gene sequence: CDR1 SQVTM, CDR2 ANQGSEA. The CDR3 spells CSVENAETQYF. The DNA for the CDR3 is TGCAGCGTTGAAAACGCGGAGACCCAGTACTTC.

This chain joins TRBV2 and TRBJ2-3; 7 bases fit TRBD1. Germline-derived CDR1 and CDR2 are SNHLY and FYNNEI. Trimming took 6 bases from V and 1 from J; bases not matched to a gene: 4. The CDR3 is 14 amino acids. The CDR3 sequence is CASRPTGGTDTQYF. Here the CDR3 DNA reads TGTGCCAGCAGGCCCACAGGGGGCACAGATACGCAGTATTTT.

In this sample, this clonotype turned up a few times. This chain links TRBV3-1 with TRBJ2-1; D is perhaps TRBD2 (6 bases). Germline loops: CDR1 LGHDT, CDR2 YNNKEL (reference sequence). Trimming left V 4 bases short and J 9 bases short, with 19 bases between. CDR3 length: 15 amino acids. The CDR3 nucleotides read TGTGCCAGCAGCCCTAGCTGGGGGGACCAAGGTGAGCAGTTCTTC. As protein: CASSPSWGDQGEQFF.

This rearrangement joins TRBV5-1 to TRBJ2-7, with D perhaps TRBD1 (6 bases). Germline CDR1 reads SGHRS; CDR2 reads YFSETQ. This CDR3 is built from 15 residues. V was cut by 0 bases and J by 3 bases, with 13 bases left in between. CDR3 loop: CASSLVWGLNYEQYF. The CDR3, as DNA: TGCGCCAGCAGCTTGGTTTGGGGGCTAAACTACGAGCAGTACTTC.

The chain recombines TRBV18 with TRBJ2-7, with D possibly being TRBD2 (6 bases). The CDR3 contains 14 residues. The germline V gene encodes CDR1 KGHSH and CDR2 LQKENI. The V end lost 8 bases, the J end lost 7 bases, and 21 bases lay between the germline ends. This CDR3 reads CASGPGVRVGEQYF. The CDR3, as DNA: TGTGCCAGCGGCCCGGGGGTCCGCGTGGGAGAGCAGTACTTC.

This clonotype was counted a few times. This rearrangement joins TRBV20-1 to TRBJ2-1; the match to TRBD2 covers 13 bases. The germline V gene has CDR1 DFQATT and CDR2 SNEGSKA (reference sequence). V lost 5 bases to trimming and J lost 6 bases; unmatched junction nucleotides: 4. This CDR3 region has 14 residues. The CDR3 is CSAPTSGRVNEQFF. The CDR3 DNA sequence: TGCAGTGCTCCAACTAGCGGGAGGGTCAATGAGCAGTTCTTC.

This clonotype was detected only a few times. The V and J genes are TRBV11-2 and TRBJ2-2, with D tentatively TRBD2 (5 bases). The CDR3 loop spans 15 amino acids. The ends were cut back, 2 bases at V and 7 bases at J, with 14 bases in the middle. Germline CDR1 SGHAT, CDR2 FQNNGV. The CDR3 protein is CASSLSGGRIGELFF. The CDR3 DNA sequence: TGTGCCAGCAGCTTATCTGGTGGGAGAATCGGGGAGCTGTTTTTT.

V is TRBV28 and J is TRBJ2-3; 7 nucleotides line up with TRBD2. The V segment lost 6 bases and the J segment 1 base; nucleotides outside the gene matches: 10. The CDR3 contains 16 residues. In germline, CDR1 is MDHEN, CDR2 SYDVKM. The chain's CDR3 is CASRPSAGVGTDTQYF. The CDR3 coding sequence is TGTGCCAGCAGGCCTTCGGCGGGAGTTGGCACAGATACGCAGTATTTT.

The chain recombines TRBV20-1 with TRBJ1-2, with TRBD1 identical over 7 bases. The CDR3 length is 14 residues. From germline, CDR1 is DFQATT and CDR2 SNEGSKA (reference sequence). Germline trimming cut 3 bases from V and 6 bases from J; bases unmatched to any gene: 10. CDR3 sequence: CSASFSLRGHGYTF. Written as DNA, the CDR3 is TGCAGTGCTAGTTTCAGCCTAAGGGGGCATGGCTACACCTTC.

The chain joins TRBV7-8 to TRBJ1-5; D gene uncertain. Germline V gene lookup returns CDR1 SGHVS and CDR2 FQNEAQ. The CDR3 is 15 residues long. V gave up 1 base and J gave up 7 bases, with 14 bases separating them. CDR3 loop: CASSLEVQFGQPQHF. The CDR3, as DNA: TGTGCCAGCAGCTTAGAGGTACAGTTCGGCCAGCCCCAGCATTTT.

This clonotype was counted a few times. This sequence joins TRBV28 and TRBJ2-5; 8 bases are a match to TRBD1. The germline gives CDR1 MDHEN, CDR2 SYDVKM. There are 14 residues in the CDR3. The V gene end was trimmed by 3 bases and the J gene end by 5 bases; junction bases not matched to a gene: 5. The CDR3 DNA is TGTGCCAGCAGTTTTTTCAGGGGGCGCGAGACCCAGTACTTC. Protein sequence: CASSFFRGRETQYF.

This clonotype was counted only a few times. This chain connects TRBV6-5 to TRBJ1-5, with D possibly being TRBD1 (6 bases). The V gene lost 4 bases and the J gene lost 4 bases, with 17 bases spanning the gap. CDR1 is MNHEY, CDR2 SVGAGI, per germline. The CDR3 contains 16 residues. CDR3 loop: CASSSTRGGLNQPQHF. CDR3 in DNA: TGTGCCAGCAGTTCGACTCGAGGGGGGCTTAATCAGCCCCAGCATTTT.

This clonotype was observed a handful of times. This chain connects TRBV10-3 to TRBJ2-7; D perhaps matches TRBD2 (5 bases). CDR3 length: 16 amino acids. Trimming pared 0 bases from V and 4 bases from J, leaving 16 bases between. From germline, CDR1 is ENHRY and CDR2 SYGVKD. The chain's CDR3 is CAISESPGRGRYEQYF. The DNA for the CDR3 is TGTGCCATCAGTGAGTCCCCAGGACGAGGGCGGTACGAGCAGTACTTC.

This clonotype has more than one count but fewer than ten. V is TRBV5-1 and J is TRBJ2-5, with 7 bases fitting TRBD1. The ends lost 0 bases at V and 2 bases at J; junction bases unmatched: 4. Looked up from germline, CDR1 is SGHRS and CDR2 is YFSETQ. CDR3 size: 15 residues. In nucleotides, the CDR3 is TGCGCCAGCAGCTTGGTCGGGACAGCGCAAGAGACCCAGTACTTC. Protein sequence: CASSLVGTAQETQYF.

This sequence joins TRBV10-3 and TRBJ2-3; possible D gene TRBD1, 6 bases. From germline, CDR1 is ENHRY and CDR2 SYGVKD. V was pared by 7 bases and J by 0 bases, with 20 bases between. CDR3 size: 17 residues. The CDR3 reads CAINDPDRTLSTDTQYF. The CDR3 nucleotides read TGTGCCATCAATGACCCGGACAGAACACTTAGCACAGATACGCAGTATTTT.

The chain links TRBV11-2 to TRBJ2-3; 9 bases align to TRBD2. The germline CDR1 and CDR2 sequences are SGHAT and FQNNGV. The ends lost 0 bases at V and 6 bases at J; junction bases unmatched: 1. The CDR3 runs 14 residues. CDR3 DNA: TGTGCCAGCAGCTTAGATAGCGGGAGCGATACGCAGTATTTT. This gives the protein CASSLDSGSDTQYF. The full variable domain, with the rest looked up from reference TRBV11-2 and TRBJ2-3, is EAGVAQSPRYKIIEKRQSVAFWCNPISGHATLYWYQQILGQGPKLLIQFQNNGVVDDSQLPKDRFSAERLKGVDSTLKIQPAKLEDSAVYLCASSLDSGSDTQYFGPGTRLTVL.

In its sample, this clonotype was seen many times. The chain is built from TRBV29-1 and TRBJ2-1; weak D call: TRBD1 (6 bases). Trimming removed 3 bases from V and 6 bases from J, with 9 bases in between. From germline, CDR1 is SQVTM and CDR2 ANQGSEA. The CDR3 loop spans 12 amino acids. The CDR3 spells CSVDRGPNEQFF. CDR3 nucleotide sequence: TGCAGCGTTGACAGGGGCCCCAATGAGCAGTTCTTC.